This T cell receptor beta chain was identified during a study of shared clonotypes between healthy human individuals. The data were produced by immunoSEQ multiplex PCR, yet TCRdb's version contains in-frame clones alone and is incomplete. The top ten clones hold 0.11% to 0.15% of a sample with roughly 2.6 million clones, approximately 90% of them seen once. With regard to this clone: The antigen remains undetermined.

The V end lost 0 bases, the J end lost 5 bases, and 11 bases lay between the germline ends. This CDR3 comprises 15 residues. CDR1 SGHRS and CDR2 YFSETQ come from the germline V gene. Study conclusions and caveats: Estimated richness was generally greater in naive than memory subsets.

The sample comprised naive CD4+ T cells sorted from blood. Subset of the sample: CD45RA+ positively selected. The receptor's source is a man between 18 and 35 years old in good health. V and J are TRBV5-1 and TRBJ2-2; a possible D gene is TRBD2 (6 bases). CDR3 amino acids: CASSLGPEGTGELFF. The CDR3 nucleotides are TGCGCCAGCAGCTTGGGACCGGAGGGAACCGGGGAGCTGTTTTTT.